Each of the 32 T cell receptor beta chains below was sequenced from the same sample in a study of blood T cell repertoires in COVID-19. Sequencing used immunoSEQ multiplex PCR; TCRdb keeps in-frame clones, though not all of them. The data show more than 45,000 clones, around 80% seen once. Sample: peripheral blood. These receptors all come from a man aged 35 to 55 with acute or convalescent COVID-19.

The chain employs TRBV18 and TRBJ2-1; the D gene is possibly TRBD1 (6 bases). V shed 4 bases and J shed 5 bases, with 21 bases lying between them. Germline-derived CDR1 and CDR2 are KGHSH and LQKENI. The length of the CDR3 is 17 residues. CDR3 amino acids: CASSRQWGQGKDNEQFF. Here the CDR3 DNA reads TGTGCCAGCTCACGGCAATGGGGCCAGGGGAAAGACAATGAGCAGTTCTTC.

J is TRBJ2-4 and V is TRBV12-3 or TRBV12-4; D gene uncertain. Trimming removed 3 bases at V and 7 bases at J, with 7 bases between. This CDR3 is built from 12 residues. The CDR3: CASSFHQNIQYF. CDR3 coding DNA: TGTGCCAGCAGTTTTCACCAGAACATTCAGTACTTC.

V usage is TRBV11-2 and J usage is TRBJ1-1; tentative D call: TRBD1 (6 bases). The germline gives CDR1 SGHAT, CDR2 FQNNGV. The CDR3 contains 15 residues. Between the trimmed V and J ends, which lost 1 base and 1 base, there was a span of 10 bases. The DNA of the CDR3 is TGTGCCAGCAGCTTAGCGGGAGGGGGGAACACTGAAGCTTTCTTT. Its protein product is CASSLAGGGNTEAFF.

The chain recombines TRBV3-1 (or the pseudogene TRBV3-2) with TRBJ2-5; D not resolved. Trimming shortened V by 2 bases and J by 3 bases, and 7 bases separated the two germline ends. The CDR3 length is 13 residues. Germline CDR1 is LGHDT and CDR2 is YNNKEL (reference sequence). The CDR3 loop is CASSQRRKETQYF. The CDR3 coding sequence is TGTGCCAGCAGCCAACGGCGGAAAGAGACCCAGTACTTC.

Here the CDR3 reads CASRRDSNYGYTF. DNA of the CDR3: TGTGCCAGCAGGCGCGACAGCAACTATGGCTACACCTTC. The chain joins TRBV6-5 to TRBJ1-2; the D gene is possibly TRBD1 (5 bases). The germline V gene encodes CDR1 MNHEY and CDR2 SVGAGI. Trimming left V 6 bases short and J 2 bases short, with 10 bases between. The CDR3 is 13 residues long.

This chain links TRBV24-1 with TRBJ2-1, with 14 nucleotides matching TRBD2. Germline lookup yields CDR1 KGHDR and CDR2 SFDVKD. This CDR3 has 17 amino acids. J lost 8 bases, V lost 3 bases, and 8 bases had no gene match. This CDR3 is CATSDPGTSGRGDEQFF. CDR3 coding DNA: TGTGCCACCAGTGATCCCGGGACTAGCGGGAGAGGGGATGAGCAGTTCTTC.

V and J are TRBV11-2 and TRBJ2-1; D not resolved. The CDR3 has 17 amino acids. Trimming took 3 bases from V and 0 from J, leaving 15 bases between them. The V gene's germline CDR1 is SGHAT and CDR2 FQNNGV. CDR3 sequence reads: CASSFIPTVYSYNEQFF. CDR3 sequence (DNA): TGTGCCAGCAGCTTTATCCCTACTGTGTACTCCTACAATGAGCAGTTCTTC.

The chain recombines TRBV5-1 with TRBJ1-1; D unclear. There are 14 residues in the CDR3. From germline, CDR1 is SGHRS and CDR2 YFSETQ. Deletions cut 4 bases from V and 4 bases from J, with 14 bases between. The CDR3 DNA reads TGCGCCAGCAGCGACGGTCGGGGTGGCACTGAAGCTTTCTTT. Residues: CASSDGRGGTEAFF.

The chain has TRBV6-1 and TRBJ1-2; weak D call: TRBD1 (5 bases). This CDR3 contains 14 residues. Germline V gene sequence: CDR1 MNHNS, CDR2 SASEGT. V lost 0 bases to trimming and J lost 4 bases, with 9 bases between them. This CDR3 is CASSEADRSYGYTF. The DNA of the CDR3 is TGTGCCAGCAGTGAAGCCGACAGATCCTATGGCTACACCTTC.

The chain employs TRBV7-2 and TRBJ2-2; 7 bases are shared with TRBD2. Germline CDR1 reads SGHTA; CDR2 reads FQGNSA. CDR3 size: 14 residues. J was trimmed by 3 bases and V by 7 bases; bases with no gene match: 5. CDR3 amino acids: CASTKLAYTGELFF. CDR3 DNA: TGTGCCAGCACCAAACTAGCGTACACCGGGGAGCTGTTTTTT.

The chain carries TRBV5-6 and TRBJ2-7, with 8 positions matching TRBD1. Germline CDR1 is SGHDT and CDR2 is YYEEEE. Losses at the gene ends were 3 bases for V and 5 bases for J; bases not matched to a gene: 4. The CDR3 sequence is 13 residues long. This CDR3 is CASSSDRVDEQYV. CDR3 in DNA: TGTGCCAGCAGCTCGGACAGGGTGGACGAGCAGTACGTC.

CDR3 DNA sequence: TGCAGCGTTGCTGACAGGAACACCGGGGAGCTGTTTTTT. Residues: CSVADRNTGELFF. This chain links TRBV29-1 with TRBJ2-2, with TRBD1 as a possible D gene (5 bases). The V end was cut by 4 bases, the J end by 1 base, with 7 bases between. Germline V gives CDR1 SQVTM, CDR2 ANQGSEA. This CDR3 is built from 13 residues.

The chain is built from TRBV11-2 and TRBJ1-4; TRBD1 agrees at 10 bases. With 7 bases clipped from V and 7 bases from J, the junction kept 9 bases outside the gene matches. The length of the CDR3 is 15 residues. Germline values: CDR1 SGHAT, CDR2 FQNNGV. CDR3 bases: TGTGCCAGCACAGTTTCAGGACAGGGGGGTGAAAAACTGTTTTTT. Amino acids: CASTVSGQGGEKLFF.

This clone was counted between two and nine times. The chain has TRBV9 and TRBJ2-2; 7 positions match TRBD2. V lost 7 bases, J lost 5 bases, and 8 bases stayed unmatched. This CDR3 region has 14 residues. The germline CDR1 and CDR2 sequences are SGDLS and YYNGEE. CDR3 loop: CASSAGLTTGELFF. Here the CDR3 DNA reads TGTGCCAGCTCAGCGGGGCTAACGACCGGGGAGCTGTTTTTT.

The V gene is TRBV6-1, the J gene TRBJ2-3, with 8 bases aligning to TRBD2. CDR1 and CDR2 from the germline V gene are MNHNS and SASEGT. This CDR3 has 15 residues. Trimming removed 3 bases from V and 10 bases from J; junction bases left unmatched: 12. CDR3 protein: CASSEGRGVPSSQYF. The CDR3 DNA reads as TGTGCCAGCAGTGAGGGGCGGGGGGTACCTTCGTCGCAGTATTTT.

V and J are TRBV27 and TRBJ2-7, with D perhaps matching TRBD1 (6 bases). From germline, CDR1 is MNHEY and CDR2 SMNVEV (reference sequence). CDR3 length: 14 amino acids. V lost 5 bases to trimming and J lost 3 bases, with 14 bases between them. The CDR3 region has the DNA TGTGCCAGCAGTAACTCAGGACAGAACTACGAGCAGTACTTC. This encodes CASSNSGQNYEQYF.

The genes are TRBV2 and TRBJ2-1; TRBD2 matches 7 bases. There are 13 residues in the CDR3. Looked up from germline, CDR1 is SNHLY and CDR2 is FYNNEI. Trimming removed 4 bases from V and 10 bases from J; junction bases left unmatched: 7. In DNA, the CDR3 is TGTGCCAGCAGTGGGGGAGGGCGGGGAGAGCAGTTCTTC. Protein: CASSGGGRGEQFF.

By frequency in the sample, this clone is medium-sized. Other DNA sequences in the same sample also yield this CDR3. The chain is built from TRBV19 and TRBJ2-2; 8 nucleotides align to TRBD2. The CDR3 runs 17 residues. Trimming at V came to 3 bases and at J to 1 base, leaving 7 bases not matched to a gene. Germline V gene data show CDR1 as LNHDA and CDR2 as SQIVND (reference sequence). In DNA, the CDR3 is TGTGCCAGTAGTATCGCGGAGGCGGGGGGGAACACCGGGGAGCTGTTTTTT. It specifies CASSIAEAGGNTGELFF.

This clone was seen a few times. This rearrangement joins TRBV9 to TRBJ1-1, with D perhaps TRBD1 (6 bases). Trimming left V 0 bases short and J 5 bases short, with 14 bases between. There are 15 residues in the CDR3. Germline-derived CDR1 and CDR2 are SGDLS and YYNGEE. The CDR3 DNA reads as TGTGCCAGCAGCGTAGAGGAGACAGGACGGACTGAAGCTTTCTTT. Its protein product is CASSVEETGRTEAFF.

Only a few counts were recorded for this clone. This sequence joins TRBV5-6 and TRBJ1-2; TRBD1 agrees at 10 bases. The CDR3 has 13 amino acids. Unmatched junction bases numbered 3, after V lost 3 bases and J lost 7 bases. The germline gives CDR1 SGHDT, CDR2 YYEEEE. The CDR3 is CASSWRDRGGYTF. CDR3 coding DNA: TGTGCCAGCAGCTGGAGGGACAGGGGTGGCTACACCTTC.

This sequence joins TRBV7-6 and TRBJ2-7; 10 bases fit TRBD1. Germline V gives CDR1 SGHVS, CDR2 FNYEAQ. The CDR3 consists of 15 residues. J lost 6 bases, V lost 5 bases, and 10 bases had no gene match. Here the CDR3 reads CASSPGTGARFEQYF. The CDR3 DNA follows: TGTGCCAGCAGCCCCGGGACAGGGGCTCGTTTCGAGCAGTACTTC.

The chain employs TRBV28 and TRBJ1-4; D not resolved. The CDR3 covers 12 residues. Trimming removed 8 bases from V and 6 bases from J, with 10 bases in between. Germline V gives CDR1 MDHEN, CDR2 SYDVKM. The chain's CDR3 is CASGQLYEKLFF. CDR3 DNA: TGTGCCAGCGGGCAGTTATATGAAAAACTGTTTTTT. Drawing the rest from reference TRBV28 and TRBJ1-4, the complete variable domain is DVKVTQSSRYLVKRTGEKVFLECVQDMDHENMFWYRQDPGLGLRLIYFSYDVKMKEKGDIPEGYSVSREKKERFSLILESASTNQTSMYLCASGQLYEKLFFGSGTQLSVL.

The chain is built from TRBV6-5 and TRBJ2-1, with 8 bases matching TRBD2. In germline, CDR1 is MNHEY, CDR2 SVGAGI. V lost 7 bases, J lost 5 bases, and 4 bases stayed unmatched. This CDR3 comprises 13 residues. Here the CDR3 reads CASNGGVDNEQFF. The CDR3 DNA sequence: TGTGCCAGCAACGGGGGGGTCGACAATGAGCAGTTCTTC.

This chain uses TRBV15 with TRBJ2-7, with D unclear. The CDR3 runs to 16 residues. CDR1 and CDR2 from the germline V gene are LNHNV and YYDKDF (reference sequence). V was trimmed by 1 base and J by 2 bases, leaving 15 bases between them. The CDR3 here is CATSRVVGGPTYEQYF. CDR3 nucleotide sequence: TGTGCCACCAGCAGAGTAGTAGGCGGTCCTACCTACGAGCAGTACTTC.

The J gene is TRBJ2-7, the V gene TRBV6-2 or TRBV6-3; 10 bases are shared with TRBD2. The CDR3 sequence is 15 residues long. V gave up 6 bases and J gave up 1 base; unmatched junction bases: 6. Germline V gene lookup returns CDR1 MNHEY and CDR2 SVGEGT. Here the CDR3 DNA reads TGTGCCAGCAGCACCATAGCGGGAGGATCCTACGAGCAGTACTTC. This codes for CASSTIAGGSYEQYF.

This chain joins TRBV4-1 and TRBJ2-7; 7 bases fit TRBD2. In germline, CDR1 is MGHRA, CDR2 YSYEKL. V was pared by 1 base and J by 7 bases, with 7 bases of the junction left unmatched. The CDR3 totals 14 residues. The CDR3, as DNA: TGCGCCAGCAGCCAAGGGGCGAGCGGGATTGAGCAGTACTTC. Its protein is CASSQGASGIEQYF.

The chain couples TRBV10-3 to TRBJ2-2; D is undetermined. This CDR3 has 13 amino acids. The germline CDR1 and CDR2 sequences are ENHRY and SYGVKD. Trimming shortened V by 2 bases and J by 6 bases, and 7 bases separated the two germline ends. The DNA for the CDR3 is TGTGCCATCAGTGAGGAGGTGGCCGGGGAGCTGTTTTTT. Translation: CAISEEVAGELFF.

The chain is built from TRBV18 and TRBJ1-1; D ambiguous. The CDR3 spans 14 residues. Trimming left V 2 bases short and J 1 base short, with 8 bases between. Germline values: CDR1 KGHSH, CDR2 LQKENI. The CDR3 DNA sequence: TGTGCCAGCTCACCAACACGGGAGAACACTGAAGCTTTCTTT. This codes for CASSPTRENTEAFF.

V is TRBV19 and J is TRBJ2-1; 11 bases line up with TRBD2. J was trimmed by 4 bases and V by 4 bases; bases with no gene match: 6. Germline V gene sequence: CDR1 LNHDA, CDR2 SQIVND (reference sequence). The CDR3 runs 16 residues. CDR3 in DNA: TGTGCCAGTAGTAACATAGCGGGAGGGATTTACAATGAGCAGTTCTTC. Translation: CASSNIAGGIYNEQFF.

The CDR3 region has the DNA TGCGCCAGCAGAGCCGGGACAGACAGTCCCTCCACCTTC. Translated: CASRAGTDSPSTF. The V call is TRBV10-2, the J call TRBJ1-2, with 7 bases that match TRBD1. The CDR3 has 13 amino acids. V lost 6 bases to trimming and J lost 13 bases; unmatched junction nucleotides: 14. The V gene's germline CDR1 is WSHSY and CDR2 SAAADI.

J is TRBJ1-4 and V is TRBV6-5, with 9 bases matching TRBD1. The CDR3 consists of 14 residues. CDR1 is MNHEY, CDR2 SVGAGI, per germline. Losses at the gene ends were 8 bases for V and 7 bases for J; bases not matched to a gene: 8. The CDR3 is CASVAGTGIEKLFF. DNA for the CDR3: TGTGCCAGCGTAGCCGGGACAGGGATTGAAAAACTGTTTTTT.

V usage is TRBV5-6 and J usage is TRBJ2-5, with 7 positions matching TRBD1. J was trimmed by 2 bases and V by 4 bases; bases with no gene match: 2. CDR1 SGHDT and CDR2 YYEEEE come from the germline V gene. This CDR3 contains 13 residues. Written as DNA, the CDR3 is TGTGCCAGCAGCCGACAGGGTCAAGAGACCCAGTACTTC. It yields the protein CASSRQGQETQYF.